The 23 T cell receptor beta chains below were found in one sample sequenced in a study of blood T cell repertoires in COVID-19. Clones were read by immunoSEQ multiplex PCR, and TCRdb kept only the in-frame ones, dropping some. The sample has 150,000 to 200,000 clones, around 85% seen once. Specimen: peripheral blood. The source of these receptors is a man aged 50-60 years who had recovered from COVID-19.

V is TRBV19 and J is TRBJ2-2; the match to TRBD2 covers 10 bases. This CDR3 is built from 16 residues. CDR1 is LNHDA and CDR2 is SQIVND in the germline V gene (reference sequence). V lost 4 bases and J lost 4; bases outside the gene matches: 6. The CDR3: CASSTLAGRGTGELFF. In DNA form, the CDR3 reads TGTGCCAGTAGTACACTAGCGGGACGGGGCACCGGGGAGCTGTTTTTT.

The chain carries TRBV2 and TRBJ2-1, with 10 nucleotides matching TRBD2. V lost 0 bases, J lost 7 bases, and 6 bases stayed unmatched. The CDR3 has 16 amino acids. Germline V gene sequence: CDR1 SNHLY, CDR2 FYNNEI. CDR3 residues: CASSEAPSGSGNEQFF. In DNA form, the CDR3 reads TGTGCCAGCAGTGAAGCGCCTAGCGGGAGCGGTAATGAGCAGTTCTTC.

A single count supports this clone. The chain is built from TRBV2 and TRBJ2-1, with a tentative D call TRBD2 (5 bases). V shed 6 bases and J shed 9 bases, with 12 bases lying between them. In germline, CDR1 is SNHLY, CDR2 FYNNEI. CDR3 size: 12 residues. The CDR3 reads CASRLDVGEQFF. In DNA form, the CDR3 reads TGTGCCAGCAGACTAGATGTCGGTGAGCAGTTCTTC.

The rearrangement links TRBV29-1 to TRBJ2-3; 12 bases are a match to TRBD2. Per germline, CDR1 SQVTM and CDR2 ANQGSEA. V lost 5 bases, J lost 1 base, and 13 bases stayed unmatched. CDR3 size: 18 residues. CDR3 loop: CSVNVGLAGGARTDTQYF. CDR3 nucleotides: TGCAGCGTTAATGTTGGGCTAGCGGGAGGGGCTCGCACAGATACGCAGTATTTT.

The chain recombines TRBV7-2 with TRBJ2-5; possibly TRBD1 for D (6 bases). The V end was cut by 5 bases, the J end by 5 bases, with 12 bases between. Germline values: CDR1 SGHTA, CDR2 FQGNSA. The CDR3 runs to 13 residues. In nucleotides, the CDR3 is TGTGCCAGCAGCCTCCAGGGGTACGAGACCCAGTACTTC. This sequence encodes CASSLQGYETQYF.

The V gene is TRBV10-1, the J gene TRBJ2-1; D perhaps matches TRBD2 (5 bases). Germline V lookup: CDR1 WNHNN, CDR2 SYGVQD (reference sequence). V lost 3 bases and J 7 bases, leaving 16 bases between the germline ends. This CDR3 region has 15 residues. In DNA form, the CDR3 reads TGCGCCAGCAGTGAATCTAGCTACAGATTAAATGAGCAGTTCTTC. Residues: CASSESSYRLNEQFF.

The chain joins TRBV7-9 to TRBJ1-1; 9 bases match TRBD1. CDR3 length: 16 amino acids. Germline CDR1 is SEHNR and CDR2 is FQNEAQ (reference sequence). The ends lost 5 bases at V and 3 bases at J; junction bases unmatched: 10. CDR3 bases: TGTGCCAGCAGCACAAGAGCGACAGGGGGACACACTGAAGCTTTCTTT. Translation gives CASSTRATGGHTEAFF.

This clone has a handful of counts. The chain joins TRBV7-9 to TRBJ1-5; TRBD1 is a possible D gene (5 bases). V was cut by 4 bases and J by 2 bases, with 18 bases left in between. The germline CDR1 and CDR2 sequences are SEHNR and FQNEAQ (reference sequence). The CDR3 consists of 17 residues. CDR3 protein: CASSSYLGTLGNQPQHF. In nucleotides, the CDR3 is TGTGCCAGCAGCTCATATCTGGGGACTTTAGGCAATCAGCCCCAGCATTTT.

The V call is TRBV15, the J call TRBJ2-5; D is perhaps TRBD1 (6 bases). The CDR3 is 15 amino acids. Per germline, CDR1 LNHNV and CDR2 YYDKDF (reference sequence). The V and J ends lost 0 bases and 5 bases respectively, with 13 bases between them. The CDR3 reads CATSRDPQGGETQYF. Here the CDR3 DNA reads TGTGCCACCAGCAGAGATCCACAGGGCGGCGAGACCCAGTACTTC.

This chain connects TRBV5-1 to TRBJ2-3; TRBD2 aligns across 7 bases. J was trimmed by 2 bases and V by 0 bases; bases with no gene match: 6. In germline, CDR1 is SGHRS, CDR2 YFSETQ. The CDR3 is 16 amino acids. The CDR3: CASSLGGRANTDTQYF. CDR3 nucleotides: TGCGCCAGCAGCTTGGGTGGGAGGGCCAACACAGATACGCAGTATTTT. The variable domain in full, completed from reference TRBV5-1 and TRBJ2-3, reads KAGVTQTPRYLIKTRGQQVTLSCSPISGHRSVSWYQQTPGQGLQFLFEYFSETQRNKGNFPGRFSGRQFSNSRSEMNVSTLELGDSALYLCASSLGGRANTDTQYFGPGTRLTVL.

J is TRBJ2-7 and V is TRBV2; 11 bases are shared with TRBD2. With 5 bases clipped from V and 6 bases from J, the junction kept 6 bases outside the gene matches. This CDR3 comprises 14 residues. Germline V gene sequence: CDR1 SNHLY, CDR2 FYNNEI. In nucleotides, the CDR3 is TGTGCCAGCAGTTTTAGACTAGCGGGAAGCGAGCAGTACTTC. This translates into CASSFRLAGSEQYF.

J is TRBJ2-1 and V is TRBV28; maybe TRBD2 (6 bases). Germline CDR1 MDHEN, CDR2 SYDVKM. V was pared by 8 bases and J by 2 bases, with 13 bases between. The CDR3 runs to 14 residues. The DNA of the CDR3 is TGTGCCAGCTGGGAGGTGGGGACCTACAATGAGCAGTTCTTC. Its translation is CASWEVGTYNEQFF.

This sequence joins TRBV11-3 and TRBJ2-5; the match to TRBD1 covers 8 bases. This CDR3 spans 15 amino acids. V dropped 1 base and J dropped 4; count of bases not matched to a gene: 5. Germline V lookup: CDR1 SGHNT, CDR2 YENEEA. CDR3 sequence (DNA): TGTGCCAGCAGCTTAGTAGGCCAGGGGGCAGAGACCCAGTACTTC. Translated: CASSLVGQGAETQYF.

V and J are TRBV28 and TRBJ2-7; D gene unclear. The germline V and J ends were trimmed by 4 bases and 3 bases, with 7 bases remaining between them. CDR1 and CDR2 (germline): MDHEN, SYDVKM. The CDR3 is 12 amino acids. CDR3 nucleotide sequence: TGTGCCAGCAGTTCCCATAGCTACGAGCAGTACTTC. Encoded protein: CASSSHSYEQYF.

The chain carries TRBV7-7 and TRBJ1-5; D gene ambiguous. V was trimmed by 5 bases and J by 2 bases, leaving 7 bases between them. Per germline, CDR1 SSHAT and CDR2 FNYEAQ (reference sequence). The CDR3 is 13 amino acids. CDR3 coding DNA: TGTGCCAGCAGCGCGGGTGGCAATCAGCCCCAGCATTTT. It codes for CASSAGGNQPQHF.

The chain joins TRBV24-1 to TRBJ2-1, with a possible D match to TRBD2 (5 bases). CDR1 and CDR2 (germline): KGHDR, SFDVKD. The CDR3 totals 15 residues. The V end was cut by 5 bases, the J end by 7 bases, with 17 bases between. The CDR3 spells CATSGTSGDVNEQFF. DNA of the CDR3: TGTGCCACCAGTGGAACTAGTGGTGATGTGAATGAGCAGTTCTTC.

The CDR3 protein is CASGAELRGKLFF. The CDR3, as DNA: TGTGCTAGTGGTGCGGAATTGAGGGGGAAACTGTTTTTT. The chain recombines TRBV12-5 with TRBJ1-4; perhaps TRBD1 as D (6 bases). The CDR3 extends over 13 amino acids. Germline V gene lookup returns CDR1 LGHNT and CDR2 FRNRAP. The V and J ends lost 5 bases and 11 bases respectively, with 15 bases between them.

This clone was counted between two and nine times. The V and J genes are TRBV18 and TRBJ2-5, with a possible D match to TRBD2 (5 bases). The CDR3 runs 14 residues. V shed 2 bases and J shed 5 bases, with 12 bases lying between them. Germline CDR1 KGHSH, CDR2 LQKENI. The CDR3: CASSPGFGGETQYF. The CDR3 region has the DNA TGTGCCAGCTCACCAGGGTTCGGCGGGGAGACCCAGTACTTC.

J is TRBJ2-7 and V is TRBV10-3; D gene ambiguous. The CDR3 is 15 amino acids. Trimming shortened V by 2 bases and J by 1 base, and 12 bases separated the two germline ends. CDR1 and CDR2 (germline): ENHRY, SYGVKD. CDR3 residues: CAISEGSPGSYEQYF. For the CDR3, the DNA is TGTGCCATCAGTGAGGGCTCCCCAGGTTCCTACGAGCAGTACTTC.

J is TRBJ2-5 and V is TRBV3-1 (or the pseudogene TRBV3-2), with a tentative D call TRBD1 (6 bases). CDR1 and CDR2 (germline): LGHDT, YNNKEL (reference sequence). This CDR3 is built from 15 residues. Trimming pared 0 bases from V and 1 base from J, leaving 9 bases between. Written as DNA, the CDR3 is TGTGCCAGCAGCCAAGAGGGGGCGGGCCAAGAGACCCAGTACTTC. Its translation: CASSQEGAGQETQYF.

The rearrangement uses TRBV30 and TRBJ2-2; TRBD2 aligns across 10 bases. V shed 2 bases and J 4 bases; nucleotides not matched to a gene: 7. The CDR3 spans 16 residues. Germline-derived CDR1 and CDR2 are GTSNPN and SVGIG (reference sequence). The CDR3 sequence: CAWSPPGLATTGELFF. The CDR3 nucleotides read TGTGCCTGGAGTCCCCCGGGACTAGCGACCACCGGGGAGCTGTTTTTT.

V is TRBV19 and J is TRBJ2-5; 7 bases match TRBD2. Trimming at V came to 5 bases and at J to 2 bases, leaving 2 bases not matched to a gene. From germline, CDR1 is LNHDA and CDR2 SQIVND (reference sequence). The CDR3 covers 13 residues. The DNA of the CDR3 is TGTGCCAGTAGTCTAGCGGTACAAGAGACCCAGTACTTC. Residues: CASSLAVQETQYF.

This clone has only one observation. The CDR3: CSASIREGPETDTQYF. The CDR3 nucleotides read TGCAGTGCTAGTATACGGGAGGGCCCCGAGACAGATACGCAGTATTTT. The gene calls are TRBV20-1 and TRBJ2-3; 8 bases are a match to TRBD2. Germline CDR1 DFQATT, CDR2 SNEGSKA (reference sequence). The CDR3 spans 16 residues. Unmatched junction bases numbered 11, after V lost 3 bases and J lost 3 bases.